This passage covers 22 T cell receptor beta chains from one sample sequenced in a study of T cell repertoires in cytomegalovirus infection. A single record per CDR3 protein comes from TCRdb applying MiXCR to the reads. The data show 25,000 to 35,000 distinct CDR3 sequences, with under 20% seen just once and roughly 80% held by the top ten. No cognate antigen is known for these TCRs. The starting material was CD8+ T cells from cultured PBMCs, obtained from culture after CMV antigen stimulation. These receptor sequences come from a human donor in good health (CMV status not recorded). Some clones in this sample may be carry-over from other donors' samples.

The V and J genes are TRBV7-4 and TRBJ2-2; no clear D gene. Germline V gene sequence: CDR1 SGHVT, CDR2 SQSDAQ. The V gene lost 5 bases and the J gene lost 6 bases, with 10 bases spanning the gap. The CDR3 spans 13 residues. In nucleotides, the CDR3 is TGTGCCAGCAGCGAAACCTGGTCCGGGGAGCTGTTTTTT. Translated: CASSETWSGELFF.

For this clonotype: Given a much more abundant clone one base away, this may be a read error. The chain is built from TRBV7-8 and TRBJ2-7; D is unresolved. CDR1 is SGHVS, CDR2 FQNEAQ, per germline. The CDR3 is 17 residues long. In DNA form, the CDR3 reads TGTGCCAGCAGCTCCATGGCGAACGGAGAGGTAGGAGACGAGCAGAACTTC. This gives the protein CASSSMANGEVGDEQNF.

A few counts support this clonotype. The chain combines TRBV6-1 with TRBJ2-3; no clear D gene. The CDR3 loop spans 15 amino acids. CDR1 and CDR2 (germline): MNHNS, SASEGT. The ends were cut back, 5 bases at V and 5 bases at J, with 17 bases in the middle. The CDR3 coding sequence is TGTGCCAGCAGTTTGCCTGGCGGCTGGGGAGATACGCAGTATTTT. Amino acid sequence: CASSLPGGWGDTQYF.

J is TRBJ2-1 and V is TRBV5-6, with 7 positions matching TRBD1. This CDR3 region has 16 residues. V lost 4 bases, J lost 3 bases, and 10 bases stayed unmatched. Germline V gene data show CDR1 as SGHDT and CDR2 as YYEEEE. The CDR3 bases are TGTGCCAGCAGCAGTTCCGGGACAGAATTCTACAATGAGCAGTTCTTC. Protein: CASSSSGTEFYNEQFF.

In DNA form, the CDR3 reads TGTGCCAGCAGTTACCGAGGCGCGCACGGCTCCTATAATTCACCCCTCCACTTT. Translating gives CASSYRGAHGSYNSPLHF. The chain couples TRBV6-2 or TRBV6-3 to TRBJ1-6; unclear D gene. The CDR3 is 18 amino acids. The V gene's germline CDR1 is MNHEY and CDR2 SVGEGT. Trimming stripped 2 bases from V and 0 bases from J, with 14 bases between.

This clonotype was seen only a few times. This chain uses TRBV6-6 with TRBJ1-5; D is possibly TRBD1 (5 bases). The CDR3 consists of 17 residues. The V and J ends lost 5 bases and 4 bases respectively, with 21 bases between them. Germline assignment: CDR1 MNHNY and CDR2 SVGAGI (reference sequence). CDR3 in amino acids: CASSPTLGPAQNQPQHF. The CDR3 DNA sequence: TGTGCCAGCAGTCCAACTCTGGGACCGGCACAGAATCAGCCCCAGCATTTT.

The rearrangement links TRBV3-1 to TRBJ2-2, with D unresolved. Trimming removed 4 bases from V and 3 bases from J, with 18 bases in between. CDR1 and CDR2 from the germline V gene are LGHDT and YNNKEL (reference sequence). The CDR3 totals 17 residues. The CDR3 DNA reads TGTGCCAGCAGCCCCAGGCCTGGGAACTCGGACACCGGGGAGCTGTTTTTT. Residues: CASSPRPGNSDTGELFF.

J is TRBJ1-2 and V is TRBV7-2, with D possibly being TRBD1 (5 bases). The CDR3 sequence is 17 residues long. Looked up from germline, CDR1 is SGHTA and CDR2 is FQGNSA. V was clipped by 1 base and J by 4 bases, with 19 bases between them. The CDR3 is CASSLGSGQGKVYGYTF. CDR3 nucleotides: TGTGCCAGCAGCTTAGGATCCGGACAAGGGAAAGTCTATGGCTACACCTTC.

The chain employs TRBV15 and TRBJ2-7, with 10 positions matching TRBD2. The germline CDR1 and CDR2 sequences are LNHNV and YYDKDF (reference sequence). V was clipped by 0 bases and J by 4 bases; unmatched bases: 6. CDR3 length: 16 amino acids. The CDR3 DNA is TGTGCCACCAGCAGAGAAGCTAGCGGGAGAGAATACGAGCAGTACTTC. Translation: CATSREASGREYEQYF.

This CDR3 is CASSSQGGRGYTF. The CDR3 nucleotides read TGTGCCAGCAGCTCGCAGGGGGGAAGAGGCTACACCTTC. V gene TRBV7-2 combines with J gene TRBJ1-2; 7 bases agree with TRBD1. This CDR3 contains 13 residues. Unmatched junction bases numbered 7, after V lost 4 bases and J lost 8 bases. Germline-derived CDR1 and CDR2 are SGHTA and FQGNSA.

This chain connects TRBV6-2 or TRBV6-3 to TRBJ1-5; D remains ambiguous. Germline CDR1 MNHEY, CDR2 SVGEGT. Trimming shortened V by 0 bases and J by 3 bases, and 3 bases separated the two germline ends. This CDR3 is 13 amino acids long. The CDR3 loop reads CASSYSLNQPQHF. CDR3 sequence (DNA): TGTGCCAGCAGTTACTCCCTCAATCAGCCCCAGCATTTT.

This clonotype turned up a few times. The rearrangement uses TRBV20-1 and TRBJ1-3, with 8 bases lining up with TRBD1. CDR3 length: 14 residues. V lost 6 bases, J lost 4 bases, and 8 bases stayed unmatched. Germline V gives CDR1 DFQATT, CDR2 SNEGSKA (reference sequence). The DNA for the CDR3 is TGCAGTGCCCCAGGACAGGGAGAAGGAAACACCATATATTTT. Residues: CSAPGQGEGNTIYF.

The chain uses TRBV7-8 and TRBJ1-1; perhaps TRBD1 as D (5 bases). Germline assignment: CDR1 SGHVS and CDR2 FQNEAQ. With 0 bases removed from V and 0 bases from J, the gap between germline ends came to 8 bases. This CDR3 contains 15 residues. CDR3 protein: CASSLAGGMNTEAFF. The DNA of the CDR3 is TGTGCCAGCAGCTTAGCTGGGGGGATGAACACTGAAGCTTTCTTT.

In regard to this clonotype: One end of the junction does not line up with germline, which may come from a read error. The chain uses TRBV6-2 or TRBV6-3 and TRBJ1-6; D unresolved. Germline-derived CDR1 and CDR2 are MNHEY and SVGEGT. This CDR3 is built from 18 residues. The CDR3 bases are TGTGCCCGCAGTTACCGAGGCGCGCACGGCTCCTATAATTCACCCCTCCACTTT. This codes for CARSYRGAHGSYNSPLHF.

The chain combines TRBV19 with TRBJ1-1; D gene uncertain. The CDR3 length is 13 residues. Germline V gene sequence: CDR1 LNHDA, CDR2 SQIVND (reference sequence). V was trimmed by 6 bases and J by 1 base, leaving 9 bases between them. The DNA of the CDR3 is TGTGCCAGTAGAGAGGACCAGAACACTGAAGCTTTCTTT. This codes for CASREDQNTEAFF.

The V and J genes are TRBV6-5 and TRBJ1-6; a possible D gene is TRBD1 (5 bases). CDR3 size: 14 residues. V was pared by 5 bases and J by 10 bases, with 15 bases between. Germline V gives CDR1 MNHEY, CDR2 SVGAGI. In DNA, the CDR3 is TGTGCCAGCAGTCCTTATCAGGGAGGATCACCCCTCCACTTT. Translation: CASSPYQGGSPLHF.

As DNA, the CDR3 is TGTGCCAGCAGTTGGACAGGGGGTCACTCTGGGGCCAACGTCCTGACTTTC. Translation: CASSWTGGHSGANVLTF. V and J are TRBV6-1 and TRBJ2-6, with 10 nucleotides matching TRBD1. Germline V lookup: CDR1 MNHNS, CDR2 SASEGT. V was pared by 5 bases and J by 0 bases, with 4 bases of the junction left unmatched. The CDR3 is made up of 17 amino acids.

The sample holds a few counts of this clonotype. The chain recombines TRBV6-2 or TRBV6-3 with TRBJ2-3, with D possibly matching TRBD2 (5 bases). This CDR3 has 14 amino acids. Per the germline V gene, CDR1 is MNHEY and CDR2 is SVGEGT. V lost 2 bases and J lost 6, with 12 bases in between. The CDR3 here is CASSYNLAMDTQYF. CDR3 DNA: TGTGCCAGCAGTTACAATCTAGCCATGGATACGCAGTATTTT.

This clonotype turned up a few times. The chain's CDR3 is CASTPSLYTGGNYGYTF. The CDR3, as DNA: TGTGCCAGCACCCCGAGTCTTTATACAGGGGGGAACTATGGCTACACCTTC. V usage is TRBV27 and J usage is TRBJ1-2, with TRBD1 matching 8 bases. V lost 7 bases, J lost 2 bases, and 15 bases stayed unmatched. This CDR3 is 17 amino acids long. The germline gives CDR1 MNHEY, CDR2 SMNVEV (reference sequence).

This clonotype was counted between two and nine times. The chain has TRBV28 and TRBJ2-1; D may be TRBD1 or TRBD2 (5 bases each). The germline gives CDR1 MDHEN, CDR2 SYDVKM. V was cut by 3 bases and J by 6 bases, with 15 bases left in between. The CDR3 loop spans 15 amino acids. The CDR3 DNA is TGTGCCAGCAGTTTGTGGGGCCTCGAGGGCAATGAGCAGTTCTTC. Translated, it gives CASSLWGLEGNEQFF.

The chain links TRBV12-5 to TRBJ2-1; 8 bases fit TRBD2. The CDR3 length is 16 residues. V gave up 5 bases and J gave up 7 bases; unmatched junction bases: 13. Germline loops: CDR1 LGHNT, CDR2 FRNRAP. Here the CDR3 reads CASGLERGTKGNEQFF. The CDR3 bases are TGTGCTAGTGGTCTGGAGCGGGGGACCAAGGGGAATGAGCAGTTCTTC.

The sample holds a few counts of this clonotype. This chain joins TRBV7-8 and TRBJ1-5; D gene unclear. V was cut by 5 bases and J by 0 bases, with 20 bases left in between. The CDR3 has 18 amino acids. Germline V gene sequence: CDR1 SGHVS, CDR2 FQNEAQ. The chain's CDR3 is CASSLGPRGQFSNQPQHF. The CDR3, as DNA: TGTGCCAGCAGCCTTGGCCCTCGTGGGCAATTTAGCAATCAGCCCCAGCATTTT.